This record concerns one TCR beta chain sequence. TCRdb keeps only in-frame clones here, not all; method: immunoSEQ multiplex PCR. The sample holds about 110,000 clones, more than 60% seen once. The data belong to a study of blood T cell repertoires in COVID-19. Study details: Sample material is recorded as cDNA or gDNA derived from T cells, B-cell-depleted T cells, or PBMCs.

The CDR3 consists of 12 residues. V was clipped by 8 bases and J by 4 bases, with 11 bases between them. The germline gives CDR1 MDHEN, CDR2 SYDVKM. The specimen sequenced was peripheral blood. The chain has TRBV28 and TRBJ1-2; D is possibly TRBD1 (6 bases). The source is a man between 65 and 85 years old with active or convalescent COVID-19. The DNA for the CDR3 is TGTGCCAGCCATGACAGGCCCTATGGCTACACCTTC. As protein: CASHDRPYGYTF.